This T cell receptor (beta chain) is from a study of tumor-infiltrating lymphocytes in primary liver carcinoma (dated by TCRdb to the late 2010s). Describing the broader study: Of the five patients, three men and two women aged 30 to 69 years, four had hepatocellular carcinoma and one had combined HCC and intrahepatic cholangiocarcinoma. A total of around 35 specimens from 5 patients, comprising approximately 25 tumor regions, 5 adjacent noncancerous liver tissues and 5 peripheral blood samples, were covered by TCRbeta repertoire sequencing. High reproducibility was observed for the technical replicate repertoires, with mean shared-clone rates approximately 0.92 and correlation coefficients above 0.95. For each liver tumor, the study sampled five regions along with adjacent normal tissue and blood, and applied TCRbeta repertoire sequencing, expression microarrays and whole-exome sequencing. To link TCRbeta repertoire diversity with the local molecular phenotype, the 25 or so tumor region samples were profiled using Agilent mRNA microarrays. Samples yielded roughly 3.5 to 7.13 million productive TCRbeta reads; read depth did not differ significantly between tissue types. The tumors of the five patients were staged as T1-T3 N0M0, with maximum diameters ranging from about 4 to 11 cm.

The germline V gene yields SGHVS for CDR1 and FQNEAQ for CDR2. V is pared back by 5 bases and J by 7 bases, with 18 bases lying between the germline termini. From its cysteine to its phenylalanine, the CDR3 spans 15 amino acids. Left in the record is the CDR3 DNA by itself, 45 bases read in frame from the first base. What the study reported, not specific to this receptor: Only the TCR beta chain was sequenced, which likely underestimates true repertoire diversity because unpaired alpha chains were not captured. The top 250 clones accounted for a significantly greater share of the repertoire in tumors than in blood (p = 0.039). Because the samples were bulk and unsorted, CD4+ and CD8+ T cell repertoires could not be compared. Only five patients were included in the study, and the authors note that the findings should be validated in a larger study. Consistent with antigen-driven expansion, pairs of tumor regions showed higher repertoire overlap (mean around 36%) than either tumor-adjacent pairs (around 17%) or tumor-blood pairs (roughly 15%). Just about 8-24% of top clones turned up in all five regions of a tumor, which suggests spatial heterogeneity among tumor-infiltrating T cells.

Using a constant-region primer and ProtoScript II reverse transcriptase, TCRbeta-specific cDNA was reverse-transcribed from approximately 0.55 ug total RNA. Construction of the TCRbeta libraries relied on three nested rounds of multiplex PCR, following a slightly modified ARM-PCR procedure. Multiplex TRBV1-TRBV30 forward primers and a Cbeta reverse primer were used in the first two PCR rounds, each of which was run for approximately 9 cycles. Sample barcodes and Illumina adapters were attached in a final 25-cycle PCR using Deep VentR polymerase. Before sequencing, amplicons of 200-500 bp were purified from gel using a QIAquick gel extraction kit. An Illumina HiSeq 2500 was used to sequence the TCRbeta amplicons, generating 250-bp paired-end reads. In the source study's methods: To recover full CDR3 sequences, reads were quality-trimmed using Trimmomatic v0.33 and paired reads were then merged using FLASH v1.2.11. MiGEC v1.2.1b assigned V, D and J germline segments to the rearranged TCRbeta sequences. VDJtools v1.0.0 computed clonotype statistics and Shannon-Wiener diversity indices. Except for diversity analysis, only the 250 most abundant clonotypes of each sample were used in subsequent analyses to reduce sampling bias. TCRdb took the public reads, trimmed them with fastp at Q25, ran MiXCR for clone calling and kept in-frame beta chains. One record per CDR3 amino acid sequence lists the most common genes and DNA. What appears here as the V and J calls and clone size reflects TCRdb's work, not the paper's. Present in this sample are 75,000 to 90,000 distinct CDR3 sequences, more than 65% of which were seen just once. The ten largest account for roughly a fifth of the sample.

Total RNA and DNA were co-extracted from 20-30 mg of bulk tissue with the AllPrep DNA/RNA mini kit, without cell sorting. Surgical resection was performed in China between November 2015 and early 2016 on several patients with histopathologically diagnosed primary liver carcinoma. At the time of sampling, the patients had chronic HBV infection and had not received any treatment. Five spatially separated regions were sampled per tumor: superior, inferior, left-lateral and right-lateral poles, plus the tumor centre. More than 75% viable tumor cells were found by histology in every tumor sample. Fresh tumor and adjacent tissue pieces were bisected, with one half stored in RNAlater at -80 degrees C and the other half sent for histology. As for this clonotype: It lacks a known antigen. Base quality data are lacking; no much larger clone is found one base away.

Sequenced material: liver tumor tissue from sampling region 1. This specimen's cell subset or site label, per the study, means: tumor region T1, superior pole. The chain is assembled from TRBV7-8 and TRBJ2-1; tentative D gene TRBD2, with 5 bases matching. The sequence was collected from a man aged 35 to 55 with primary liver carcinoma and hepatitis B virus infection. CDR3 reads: CASSPGLAYYNEQFF. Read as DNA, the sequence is TGTGCCAGCAGCCCAGGATTAGCGTATTATAATGAGCAGTTCTTC.